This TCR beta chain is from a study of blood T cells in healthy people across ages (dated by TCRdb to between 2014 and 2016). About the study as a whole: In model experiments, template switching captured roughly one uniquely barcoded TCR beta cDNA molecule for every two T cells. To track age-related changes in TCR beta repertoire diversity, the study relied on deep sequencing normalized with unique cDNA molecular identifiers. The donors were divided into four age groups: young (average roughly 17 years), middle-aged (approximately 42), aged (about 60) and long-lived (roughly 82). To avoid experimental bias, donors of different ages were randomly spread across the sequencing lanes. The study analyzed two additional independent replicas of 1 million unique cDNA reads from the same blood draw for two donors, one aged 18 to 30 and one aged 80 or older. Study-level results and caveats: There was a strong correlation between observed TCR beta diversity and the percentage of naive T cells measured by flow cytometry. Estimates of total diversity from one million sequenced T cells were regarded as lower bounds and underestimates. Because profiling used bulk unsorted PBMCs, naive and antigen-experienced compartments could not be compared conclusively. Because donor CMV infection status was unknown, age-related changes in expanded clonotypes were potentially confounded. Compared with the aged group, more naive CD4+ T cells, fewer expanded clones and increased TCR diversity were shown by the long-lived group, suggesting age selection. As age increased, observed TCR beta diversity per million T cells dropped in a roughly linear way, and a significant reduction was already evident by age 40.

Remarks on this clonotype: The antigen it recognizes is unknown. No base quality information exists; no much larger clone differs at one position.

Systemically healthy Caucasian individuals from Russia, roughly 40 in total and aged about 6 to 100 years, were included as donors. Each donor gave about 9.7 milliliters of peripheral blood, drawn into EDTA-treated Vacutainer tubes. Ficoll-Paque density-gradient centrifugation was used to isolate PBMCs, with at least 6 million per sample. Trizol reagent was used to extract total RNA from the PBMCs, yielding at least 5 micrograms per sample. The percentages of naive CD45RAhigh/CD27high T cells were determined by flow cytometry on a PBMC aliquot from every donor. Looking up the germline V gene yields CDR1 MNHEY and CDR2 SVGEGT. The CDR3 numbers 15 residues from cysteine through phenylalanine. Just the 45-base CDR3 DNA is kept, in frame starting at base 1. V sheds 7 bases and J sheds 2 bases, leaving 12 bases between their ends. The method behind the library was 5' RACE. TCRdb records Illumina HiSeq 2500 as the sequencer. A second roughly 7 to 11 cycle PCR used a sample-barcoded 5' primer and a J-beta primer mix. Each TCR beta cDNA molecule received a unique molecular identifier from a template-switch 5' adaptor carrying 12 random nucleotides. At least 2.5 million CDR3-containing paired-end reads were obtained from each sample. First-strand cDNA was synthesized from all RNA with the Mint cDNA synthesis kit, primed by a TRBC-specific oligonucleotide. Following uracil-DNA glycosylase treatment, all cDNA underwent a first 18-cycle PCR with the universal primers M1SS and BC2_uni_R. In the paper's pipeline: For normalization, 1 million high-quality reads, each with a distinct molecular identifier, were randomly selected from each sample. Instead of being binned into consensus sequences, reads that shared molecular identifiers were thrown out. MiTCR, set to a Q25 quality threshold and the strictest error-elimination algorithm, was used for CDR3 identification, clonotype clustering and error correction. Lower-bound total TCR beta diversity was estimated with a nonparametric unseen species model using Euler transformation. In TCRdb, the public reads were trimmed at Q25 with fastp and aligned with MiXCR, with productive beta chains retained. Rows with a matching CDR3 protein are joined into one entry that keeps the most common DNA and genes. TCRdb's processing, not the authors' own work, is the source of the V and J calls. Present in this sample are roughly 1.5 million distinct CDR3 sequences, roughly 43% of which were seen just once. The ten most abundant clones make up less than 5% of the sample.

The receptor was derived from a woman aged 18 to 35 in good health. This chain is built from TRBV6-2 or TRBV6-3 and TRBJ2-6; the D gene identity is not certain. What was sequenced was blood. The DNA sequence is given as TGTGCCAGCACCCAACGAGGCGCTGGGGCCAACGTCCTGACTTTC. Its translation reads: CASTQRGAGANVLTF.